This T cell receptor beta chain was identified during a study of control samples from healthy donors and cancer patients. This clone appeared once. CDR3 length: 11 amino acids. Germline V gene lookup returns CDR1 MDHEN and CDR2 SYDVKM. The V and J ends lost 10 bases and 1 base respectively, with 6 bases between them. The data were produced by immunoSEQ multiplex PCR, yet TCRdb's version contains in-frame clones alone and is incomplete. Found here are some 250,000 clones, 82% of them singletons; the top ten hold about 14%. The chain recombines TRBV28 with TRBJ2-3; no clear D. The material sequenced was PBMCs. The TCR comes from a woman aged 55-69 years with lung cancer. CDR3: CAIEGTDTQYF. In DNA form, the CDR3 reads TGTGCCATCGAGGGCACAGATACGCAGTATTTT. The full variable domain, its missing parts supplied by reference TRBV28 and TRBJ2-3, is DVKVTQSSRYLVKRTGEKVFLECVQDMDHENMFWYRQDPGLGLRLIYFSYDVKMKEKGDIPEGYSVSREKKERFSLILESASTNQTSMYLCAIEGTDTQYFGPGTRLTVL.